The clone carrying this TCR beta chain came up many times. It was considered stable Graves' hyperthyroidism when ophthalmopathy did not progress within 18 months. Each diagnosis was grounded in clinical symptoms, serum thyroxine and TRAb, thyroid ultrasound, and orbital computed tomography. This sample is part of a study of T cells in Graves' hyperthyroidism and ophthalmopathy. Germline values: CDR1 ENHRY, CDR2 SYGVKD. The CDR3 is 13 residues long. Trimming took off 2 bases at V and 6 bases at J, with 8 bases between the two ends. The investigators amplified TCR beta CDR3 regions from RNA transcripts. The TCR CDR3 first-round RT-PCR relied on the HTBI primer set. In TCRdb, the multiplex PCR reads were re-called with MiXCR into one record per CDR3 protein. The repertoire holds 250,000 to 300,000 distinct CDR3 sequences, with about 13% as singletons.

Sequences were obtained from blood. This receptor was taken from a woman in her forties with Graves' hyperthyroidism. The gene calls are TRBV10-3 and TRBJ1-5; D gene unclear. The CDR3 is CAISEGGFQPQHF. CDR3 bases: TGTGCCATCAGTGAGGGTGGGTTTCAGCCCCAGCATTTT.